One and the same sample provided the 20 T cell receptor beta chains below, sequenced in a study of identifying expanded T cells in peripheral blood. Assay: immunoSEQ multiplex PCR; the TCRdb copy retains only in-frame clones and omits some. The sample has 95,000 to 100,000 clones; 70% to 90% are singletons. Sequenced sample: blood. The receptor set was obtained from a person aged 18-70 years in good health.

CDR3 DNA sequence: TGTGCCAGCAGCTTGCTGGACAGGCTCTATGGCTACACCTTC. It yields the protein CASSLLDRLYGYTF. J is TRBJ1-2 and V is TRBV5-6; TRBD1 matches 7 bases. This CDR3 spans 14 amino acids. Germline loops: CDR1 SGHDT, CDR2 YYEEEE. With 1 base clipped from V and 4 bases from J, the junction kept 4 bases outside the gene matches.

The chain couples TRBV10-3 to TRBJ1-5; 7 positions match TRBD1. Germline CDR1 is ENHRY and CDR2 is SYGVKD. This CDR3 contains 15 residues. Trimming took 6 bases from V and 2 from J; bases not matched to a gene: 7. In DNA form, the CDR3 reads TGTGCCATCAGAGAAGGGGGCGCAGGCAATCAGCCCCAGCATTTT. This encodes CAIREGGAGNQPQHF.

The rearrangement uses TRBV28 and TRBJ1-2, with D perhaps matching TRBD1 (6 bases). The CDR3 covers 14 residues. Trimming stripped 1 base from V and 6 bases from J, with 12 bases between. Germline V gene lookup returns CDR1 MDHEN and CDR2 SYDVKM. The CDR3 is CASSLLDRYDGYTF. The CDR3 bases are TGTGCCAGCAGTTTATTGGACAGATATGATGGCTACACCTTC.

This chain uses TRBV7-8 with TRBJ2-2, with 9 bases fitting TRBD1. The germline V gene encodes CDR1 SGHVS and CDR2 FQNEAQ. The ends lost 3 bases at V and 3 bases at J; junction bases unmatched: 5. This CDR3 comprises 16 residues. CDR3: CASSFGQGHYTGELFF. CDR3 sequence (DNA): TGTGCCAGCAGCTTTGGACAGGGGCACTACACCGGGGAGCTGTTTTTT.

V is TRBV28 and J is TRBJ2-7, with 8 bases aligning to TRBD2. Germline lookup yields CDR1 MDHEN and CDR2 SYDVKM. The CDR3 consists of 15 residues. Losses at the gene ends were 7 bases for V and 3 bases for J; bases not matched to a gene: 11. CDR3 DNA: TGTGCCAGCAACGGGTTGGCGGGGGGCCACTACGAGCAGTACTTC. Translated, it gives CASNGLAGGHYEQYF.

The V and J genes are TRBV5-4 and TRBJ1-6; a weak D match, TRBD1 (6 bases). The length of the CDR3 is 17 residues. V lost 4 bases, J lost 5 bases, and 19 bases lay in between. Germline V lookup: CDR1 SGHNT, CDR2 YYREEE (reference sequence). CDR3 sequence: CASSPAGGRLNNSPLHF. The CDR3 nucleotides read TGTGCCAGCAGCCCAGCGGGGGGGCGGTTGAATAATTCACCCCTCCACTTT.

As to this clone: A read error may account for a junction end that differs from germline. The J gene is TRBJ1-2, the V gene TRBV7-9; TRBD1 aligns across 10 bases. Germline lookup yields CDR1 SEHNR and CDR2 FQNEAQ (reference sequence). The CDR3 has 12 amino acids. The CDR3, as DNA: TGTGCCGGCAGGGGACAGGGGAAAGGCTACACCTTC. Translation gives CAGRGQGKGYTF.

V and J are TRBV27 and TRBJ1-6, with 8 bases identical to TRBD1. V gave up 10 bases and J gave up 7 bases; unmatched junction bases: 9. The CDR3 is 14 residues long. Germline V gene sequence: CDR1 MNHEY, CDR2 SMNVEV (reference sequence). The CDR3, as DNA: TGTGCCACTAACAGGGGGGGGAGCAATTCACCCCTCCACTTT. Protein product: CATNRGGSNSPLHF.

V and J are TRBV29-1 and TRBJ1-5; TRBD1 is a possible D gene (6 bases). The CDR3 consists of 14 residues. The V end lost 0 bases, the J end lost 3 bases, and 9 bases lay between the germline ends. Germline-derived CDR1 and CDR2 are SQVTM and ANQGSEA. CDR3 sequence (DNA): TGCAGCGTTGAAGATAACAGGGACAATCAGCCCCAGCATTTT. Translating it yields CSVEDNRDNQPQHF.

The gene calls are TRBV2 and TRBJ2-3; D gene ambiguous. V lost 5 bases, J lost 5 bases, and 5 bases lay in between. The CDR3 length is 11 residues. CDR1 is SNHLY, CDR2 FYNNEI, per germline. CDR3 nucleotides: TGTGCCAGCAGTCTGGGAGATACGCAGTATTTT. It encodes CASSLGDTQYF.

This clone was found a few times. The rearrangement joins TRBV4-1 to TRBJ1-6; 7 bases agree with TRBD1. The CDR3 totals 15 residues. The V gene's germline CDR1 is MGHRA and CDR2 YSYEKL. J gave up 7 bases and V 4 bases, and 7 bases lay outside the gene matches. CDR3 in DNA: TGCGCCAGCAGCCTAGAGACAGGGCTCAATTCACCCCTCCACTTT. Encoded protein: CASSLETGLNSPLHF.

The CDR3 DNA follows: TGTGCCAGCTCACCACGGTCAGAACAAGAGACCCAGTACTTC. Its translation is CASSPRSEQETQYF. J is TRBJ2-5 and V is TRBV18; D remains unclear. The length of the CDR3 is 14 residues. Germline V gene data show CDR1 as KGHSH and CDR2 as LQKENI. With 1 base removed from V and 2 bases from J, the gap between germline ends came to 8 bases.

The rearrangement uses TRBV9 and TRBJ2-3; 10 bases are a match to TRBD2. Germline CDR1 SGDLS, CDR2 YYNGEE. The CDR3 has 15 residues. The V and J ends lost 3 bases and 6 bases, in that order; junction bases with no gene match: 7. This chain's CDR3 is CASSASGGAADTQYF. CDR3 bases: TGTGCCAGCAGCGCAAGCGGGGGGGCAGCGGATACGCAGTATTTT.

The chain has TRBV9 and TRBJ2-7; D unclear. The CDR3 runs to 13 residues. The germline V and J ends were trimmed by 0 bases and 5 bases, with 9 bases remaining between them. Germline assignment: CDR1 SGDLS and CDR2 YYNGEE. CDR3 DNA sequence: TGTGCCAGCAGCGTAGATGGTACAGACGAGCAGTACTTC. Translated, it gives CASSVDGTDEQYF.

The V and J genes are TRBV28 and TRBJ2-7; D may match TRBD1 or TRBD2 (7 bases each). V was shortened by 10 bases and J by 4 bases, with 17 bases between the two germline ends. Germline V gene sequence: CDR1 MDHEN, CDR2 SYDVKM. There are 13 residues in the CDR3. The CDR3 region is CATMGGGLYEQYF. CDR3 in DNA: TGTGCCACCATGGGAGGGGGCCTGTACGAGCAGTACTTC.

The gene calls are TRBV19 and TRBJ2-7, with TRBD2 identical over 7 bases. The CDR3 spans 15 residues. J was trimmed by 1 base and V by 5 bases; bases with no gene match: 8. Germline V gives CDR1 LNHDA, CDR2 SQIVND (reference sequence). The CDR3 DNA reads as TGTGCCAGTAGTTATCTAGCGGATCGATCCTACGAGCAGTACTTC. Translation gives CASSYLADRSYEQYF.

The chain employs TRBV18 and TRBJ1-1, with D hard to call. CDR3 length equals 13 residues. V lost 2 bases and J 4 bases, leaving 8 bases between the germline ends. CDR1 and CDR2 from the germline V gene are KGHSH and LQKENI. The CDR3 coding sequence is TGTGCCAGCTCACCAGGGTTGGGCACTGAAGCTTTCTTT. It encodes CASSPGLGTEAFF.

The rearrangement links TRBV11-2 to TRBJ2-7, with no clear D. Trimming took off 3 bases at V and 4 bases at J, with 7 bases between the two ends. Germline V CDR1 and CDR2: SGHAT, FQNNGV. CDR3 length equals 12 residues. CDR3: CASSFGPYEQYF. The CDR3 DNA sequence: TGTGCCAGCAGCTTCGGTCCTTACGAGCAGTACTTC.

This sequence joins TRBV28 and TRBJ2-7; TRBD1 aligns across 9 bases. The V gene end was trimmed by 8 bases and the J gene end by 3 bases; junction bases not matched to a gene: 11. This CDR3 region has 15 residues. Germline V CDR1 and CDR2: MDHEN, SYDVKM. CDR3 loop: CASLSRGTGLYEQYF. CDR3 nucleotides: TGTGCCAGCCTGAGCCGGGGGACAGGGCTCTACGAGCAGTACTTC.

The gene calls are TRBV6-1 and TRBJ1-2; 7 bases align to TRBD1. Germline V gene lookup returns CDR1 MNHNS and CDR2 SASEGT. The V gene end was trimmed by 6 bases and the J gene end by 8 bases; junction bases not matched to a gene: 3. The CDR3 loop spans 11 amino acids. Here the CDR3 DNA reads TGTGCCAGCAGGACAGGGCCCGGCTACACCTTC. Its translation: CASRTGPGYTF.